This TCR beta chain is from a study of regulatory T cells in long-lasting Graves disease (dated by TCRdb to the early 2020s). A note on the overall study: In the newly diagnosed Graves' disease group, patients had been taking antithyroid drugs for less than 3 months. Patients with persistent Graves' disease were compared with patients with newly diagnosed Graves' disease using TCR sequencing and RNA sequencing of peripheral blood. The study took place in China and was registered as a clinical trial. A total of about 35 samples underwent TCR sequencing, from about 13 patients with persistent Graves' disease and some 20 patients with newly diagnosed Graves' disease.

The sample's time point label, in plain terms: newly diagnosed GD, antithyroid drugs for less than 3 months. RNA was extracted from PBMCs in TRIzol for both TCR sequencing and RNA sequencing. The diagnosis of Graves' disease followed American Thyroid Association guidelines. Recruitment of patients was carried out at an endocrinology department in Xi'an, China. From each patient, about 9 milliliters of peripheral blood was collected into an EDTA anticoagulant tube. PBMCs were isolated by Ficoll Paque Plus density gradient separation without further T cell sorting. An Agilent 2100 Bioanalyzer and agarose gel were used to assess RNA quality, and a NanoDrop 2000 was used to measure RNA concentration. The method behind the library was multiplex PCR. Sequencing was performed on an Illumina HiSeq 4000. TCR beta libraries were built with iRepertoire HTBI primers and Arm-PCR amplification of CDR3 regions. Gel purification was performed on PCR products prior to sequencing. For the original study's pipeline: A total of 62 TRBV and under 15 TRBJ segments were identified across samples and were used for gene usage analysis of CDR3 amino acid clonotypes. COPE and FqMerger were used to merge filtered high-quality paired reads into contigs. BLAST was used to align contigs to IMGT TRBV, TRBD and TRBJ reference genes, and CDR3 was defined according to IMGT. Clonotypes above 0.1% frequency were classified as highly expanded clones. Shannon entropy was used to measure repertoire diversity, and the Gini coefficient was used to measure V-J evenness. A clonotype was considered public if more than one individual shared it. The raw public data were reprocessed by TCRdb itself: fastp quality trimming at Q25, MiXCR clonotype calling, in-frame beta chains only. All rows with the same CDR3 protein become a single entry with the most common DNA and genes. V and J calls and clone size were set by TCRdb, not the authors. The sample table shows more than 450,000 distinct CDR3 sequences, and about 16% are seen once. Approximately 12% of the sample belongs to the ten largest clones.

This clonotype was observed a handful of times. No cognate antigen has been identified for it. No base qualities exist here, and no much larger clone lies one base off it. What the work shows at the level of the full study, not this receptor alone: Persistent patients shared more public clonotypes among themselves (2,741) than newly diagnosed patients did (roughly 910). TRBV28, TRBJ1-2 and TRBJ2-5 were preferentially used in persistent disease, while TRBV20-1 and TRBJ2-1 were favored in newly diagnosed disease. Compared with newly diagnosed patients, persistent Graves' disease patients had lower TCR Shannon entropy and fewer highly expanded clones, which suggests clonal expansion. As a limitation, the authors acknowledged that the small sample size may reduce accuracy. Sequencing and analysis were limited to the TCR beta chain. The study examined only peripheral blood because the primary lesion, thyroid tissue, could not be accessed.

After removal of 0 bases from V and 8 bases from J, the junction retains 12 bases not matched to a gene. Taken from the germline V gene (reference sequence), the CDR1 and CDR2 loops are LGHDT and YNNKEL. Inclusive of the bounding cysteine and phenylalanine, the CDR3 is 17 residues long. The CDR3 DNA has 51 bases and is translated from base 1. This sample also belongs to another study, concerning T cells in Graves' hyperthyroidism and ophthalmopathy. Looking at the second paper: Graves' hyperthyroidism was defined as stable when no progression to ophthalmopathy occurred over 18 months of follow-up. Hyperthyroidism patients were newly diagnosed, with disease duration under 2 months, and aged 18 to 65 years. Patients with uncontrolled infections, other autoimmune diseases, pregnancy or lactation were excluded. Diagnoses relied on clinical symptoms, serum thyroxine and TRAb, thyroid ultrasound and orbital computed tomography. The TCR CDR3 was subjected to a first round of RT-PCR using the HTBI primer set and the Qiagen OneStep RT-PCR kit. Most expanded thyroid clonotypes (frequency above 0.001) were also found in blood, which suggests that blood repertoires may mirror thyroid immune responses. In cross-validation, a model built on a 13 V-J signature told ophthalmopathy apart from stable hyperthyroidism with just under 90% sensitivity and about 81% specificity, and in testing the same model reached 80%/75%. During validation, the model predicted progression to ophthalmopathy a median of around 6 months ahead of onset, with almost 71% sensitivity and about 75% specificity. To identify TCR V-J signatures that set the groups apart, the researchers used a discovery cohort of 100 patients, made up of 40 to 45 with Graves' ophthalmopathy and 57 with stable Graves' hyperthyroidism. An independent validation cohort of under 20 hyperthyroidism patients and about 16 patients who later progressed to ophthalmopathy tested prospective prediction of ophthalmopathy. The approximately 100 discovery patients were divided at random into training and test sets in a 7:3 ratio. Thyroid tissue and blood T-cell repertoires from over 5 Graves' hyperthyroidism patients were also compared in the study. After blood sampling, hyperthyroidism patients were treated with methimazole at a starting dose of 30 mg daily, and ophthalmopathy patients were treated with high-dose intravenous methylprednisolone. Libraries were constructed in a second round of multiplex PCR, after which size selection and purification were performed. Libraries were sequenced paired-end with 100 bp reads on an Illumina HiSeq2000. Raw data were processed with SOAPnuke, discarding reads with adapters, uncalled bases, mean Phred below 15, or no exact constant-primer or identifier match. High-quality paired reads were merged using COPE v1.2.5, and each unique nucleotide sequence was defined as a clonotype. MiTCR v1.1 was used to align the clonotypes against IMGT TRBV, TRBD and TRBJ reference segments. The analysis included only V-J combinations with a frequency above 0.0001, which together covered 99.2% of the repertoires. The TCS score was defined as the ratio of F50 (clonal expansion) to E x V (chaos), calculated using BLOSUM62-based TCRdist between CDR3 peptides within each V-J. Welch's t-statistics and random forest reduced roughly 530 V-J features to around 14, which were used in a naive Bayes classifier (R e1071). No statistical method was used to set the sample size in advance, and investigators knew the group allocation. The paper reports TCR Vbeta CDR3 sequencing of 140 or so peripheral blood samples: fewer than 50 ophthalmopathy, under 80 hyperthyroidism and around 17 progressor patients.

The chain was built from TRBV3-1 and TRBJ2-7, and 11 junctional nucleotides match TRBD2. The sequencing used peripheral blood mononuclear cells (PBMCs), collected at new diagnosis, from a patient treated with antithyroid drugs. The source is a man aged 35 to 55 with Graves disease. Donor details come from another sample of the same person, matched by shared clones. The CDR3: CASSQEGVAGGPWKQYF. The bases are TGTGCCAGCAGCCAAGAAGGGGTAGCGGGAGGGCCGTGGAAGCAGTACTTC.